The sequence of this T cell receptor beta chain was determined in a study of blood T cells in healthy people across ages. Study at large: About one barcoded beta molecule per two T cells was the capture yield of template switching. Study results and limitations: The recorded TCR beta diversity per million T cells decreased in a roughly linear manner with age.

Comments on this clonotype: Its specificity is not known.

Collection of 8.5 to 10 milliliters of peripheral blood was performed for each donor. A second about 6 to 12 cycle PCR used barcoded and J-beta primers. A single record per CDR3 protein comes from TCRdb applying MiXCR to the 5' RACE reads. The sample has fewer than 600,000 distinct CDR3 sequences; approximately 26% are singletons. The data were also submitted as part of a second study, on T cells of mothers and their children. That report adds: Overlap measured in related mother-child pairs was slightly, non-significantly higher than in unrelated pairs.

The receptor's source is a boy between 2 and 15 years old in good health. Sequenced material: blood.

The CDR3 region has the DNA TGTGCCAGCAGCCCCCGAAAGTTGGGCGTAGATACGCAGTATTTT. This sequence encodes CASSPRKLGVDTQYF. The chain has TRBV7-2 and TRBJ2-3, with D hard to call. Germline CDR1 reads SGHTA; CDR2 reads FQGNSA. This CDR3 spans 15 amino acids. The V end was cut by 5 bases, the J end by 5 bases, with 17 bases between.